The clone carrying this T cell receptor beta chain was seen ten or more times. The sequenced fragment ends 3 residues before the CDR3 boundary, so the rest is inferred from the germline J gene. Measured with immunoSEQ multiplex PCR; TCRdb has only the in-frame clones, and not every one. The sample has some 60,000 clones, none seen only once. This entry comes from a study of T cell clonality in common variable immunodeficiency. Germline CDR1 and CDR2: GTSNPN and SVGIG (reference sequence). J was trimmed by 4 bases and V by 8 bases; bases with no gene match: 8. The CDR3 sequence is 13 residues long. Sequencing was carried out using peripheral blood mononuclear cells. The clonotype comes from a person between 18 and 70 years old in good health. This chain links TRBV30 with TRBJ2-1, with 7 bases that match TRBD1. This CDR3 reads CAGPGDRYNEQFF. CDR3 bases read: TGTGCCGGCCCAGGGGACAGATACAATGAG.